The 12 T cell receptor beta chains reported below all come from one sample, sequenced in a study of blood T cell repertoires in COVID-19. Repertoires were generated with immunoSEQ multiplex PCR, while TCRdb's copy carries only in-frame clones and drops some. Of more than 300,000 clones listed, approximately 89% were seen once; the top ten hold roughly a tenth. Source material: PBMCs or T cells enriched from blood (not recorded which). All receptors derive from a woman aged 25 to 45 who had recovered from COVID-19.

This chain joins TRBV19 and TRBJ2-1; 8 bases align to TRBD2. Per germline, CDR1 LNHDA and CDR2 SQIVND (reference sequence). The length of the CDR3 is 16 residues. The V gene end was trimmed by 5 bases and the J gene end by 5 bases; junction bases not matched to a gene: 11. This CDR3 reads CASSPGLVTYHNEQFF. The CDR3 coding sequence is TGTGCCAGTAGTCCGGGACTAGTGACATACCACAATGAGCAGTTCTTC.

This clone was observed once. The J gene is TRBJ2-7, the V gene TRBV11-2, with no clear D. Deletions cut 3 bases from V and 0 bases from J, with 18 bases between. Germline values: CDR1 SGHAT, CDR2 FQNNGV. This CDR3 is 17 amino acids long. Written as DNA, the CDR3 is TGTGCCAGCAGCTTGGGCACCCGGCAGCTTAGCTCCTACGAGCAGTACTTC. As protein: CASSLGTRQLSSYEQYF.

The chain is built from TRBV10-3 and TRBJ2-3, with 7 bases identical to TRBD2. The J segment lost 2 bases and the V segment lost 8 bases, leaving 7 bases of the junction unmatched. The germline CDR1 and CDR2 sequences are ENHRY and SYGVKD. This CDR3 spans 14 amino acids. The CDR3 region is CAIQTSLDTDTQYF. The DNA for the CDR3 is TGTGCCATCCAGACTAGCTTGGACACAGATACGCAGTATTTT.

Here the CDR3 reads CASTHYAGADYGYTF. The CDR3 DNA follows: TGTGCCAGCACCCATTACGCGGGGGCAGACTATGGCTACACCTTC. This chain links TRBV7-2 with TRBJ1-2; maybe TRBD1 (6 bases). This CDR3 spans 15 amino acids. The germline V and J ends were trimmed by 7 bases and 3 bases, with 18 bases remaining between them. Germline CDR1 reads SGHTA; CDR2 reads FQGNSA.

The genes are TRBV2 and TRBJ2-7, with 8 bases lining up with TRBD1. This CDR3 has 14 residues. Trimming cost V 6 bases and J 1 base; bases outside gene matches: 5. Germline CDR1 is SNHLY and CDR2 is FYNNEI. The CDR3 region has the DNA TGTGCCAGCAGGCGGGACAGGCCATCCTACGAGCAGTACTTC. It is translated as CASRRDRPSYEQYF. Complete variable domain (other parts from reference TRBV2 and TRBJ2-7): EPEVTQTPSHQVTQMGQEVILRCVPISNHLYFYWYRQILGQKVEFLVSFYNNEISEKSEIFDDQFSVERPDGSNFTLKIRSTKLEDSAMYFCASRRDRPSYEQYFGPGTRLTVT.

The chain joins TRBV2 to TRBJ1-3, with unresolved D. Germline values: CDR1 SNHLY, CDR2 FYNNEI. The CDR3 has 15 amino acids. Trimming removed 0 bases from V and 0 bases from J, with 6 bases in between. CDR3 region: CASSEALNSGNTIYF. The CDR3 nucleotides read TGTGCCAGCAGTGAAGCACTGAACTCTGGAAACACCATATATTTT.

The chain recombines TRBV7-9 with TRBJ2-5, with TRBD2 matching over 8 bases. The CDR3 covers 16 residues. The V segment lost 5 bases and the J segment 4 bases; nucleotides outside the gene matches: 12. Germline CDR1 and CDR2: SEHNR and FQNEAQ (reference sequence). This CDR3 reads CASSKNIAGGSETQYF. DNA for the CDR3: TGTGCCAGCAGCAAAAATATTGCGGGAGGATCAGAGACCCAGTACTTC.

The rearrangement uses TRBV25-1 and TRBJ2-4; a possible D gene is TRBD1 (6 bases). Trimming cost V 10 bases and J 0 bases, with 19 bases left between them. This CDR3 region has 16 residues. Per the germline V gene, CDR1 is MGHDK and CDR2 is SYGVNS. CDR3 in amino acids: CAILTGRGVAKNIQYF. The CDR3 DNA reads TGTGCCATCTTGACAGGACGGGGTGTAGCCAAAAACATTCAGTACTTC.

J is TRBJ1-2 and V is TRBV5-4; D uncertain. Trimming removed 5 bases from V and 3 bases from J, with 17 bases in between. The CDR3 runs 15 residues. Germline V gene sequence: CDR1 SGHNT, CDR2 YYREEE (reference sequence). Here the CDR3 DNA reads TGTGCCAGCAGTCCCGATCTGACGGACTACTATGGCTACACCTTC. This sequence encodes CASSPDLTDYYGYTF.

The chain's CDR3 is CATSGPGLATDTQYF. The CDR3 bases are TGTGCCACCAGCGGACCGGGACTAGCGACAGATACGCAGTATTTT. This chain uses TRBV15 with TRBJ2-3, with 10 bases that match TRBD2. The V and J ends lost 5 bases and 3 bases, in that order; junction bases with no gene match: 5. Per germline, CDR1 LNHNV and CDR2 YYDKDF (reference sequence). This CDR3 has 15 amino acids.

V and J are TRBV5-5 and TRBJ1-1, with 10 bases matching TRBD1. Looked up from germline, CDR1 is SGHKS and CDR2 is YYEKEE (reference sequence). Trimming cost V 0 bases and J 11 bases; bases outside gene matches: 10. The CDR3 runs 15 residues. The chain's CDR3 is CASSLGPGTGERAFF. The CDR3 DNA follows: TGTGCCAGCAGCTTGGGCCCCGGGACAGGGGAGAGGGCTTTCTTT.

The rearrangement joins TRBV28 to TRBJ1-2; D unclear. The CDR3 has 16 amino acids. Looked up from germline, CDR1 is MDHEN and CDR2 is SYDVKM. V shed 4 bases and J shed 4 bases, with 19 bases lying between them. As DNA, the CDR3 is TGTGCCAGCAGTTCTTACCCGCGACAACCAGGCTATGGCTACACCTTC. Protein sequence: CASSSYPRQPGYGYTF.